This T cell receptor (beta chain) comes out of a study of cytomegalovirus exposure and HLA in healthy donors. PCR primers comprised 60 Vbeta and 13 Jbeta primers. In the study's own analysis: Some 11 million of the roughly 80 million unique TCR beta chains counted in a later analysis were shared. Sequencing was performed with immunoSEQ multiplex PCR; in TCRdb, only in-frame clones are kept and a portion is missing. The DNA was the basis for D and trimming; V, J and clone size are from that table. The table lists 80,000 to 100,000 clones, roughly four fifths of them singletons. Each of the donors was a healthy bone marrow donor. On this clone itself: Its antigen is unidentified.

Study outcomes and limitations: Rare TCR sequences predominated, though certain public TCRs were found in many donors. A list of around 160 TCR beta chains associated with cytomegalovirus was given.

This CDR3 has 15 residues. The V gene's germline CDR1 is SGHNT and CDR2 YYREEE (reference sequence). Deletions cut 1 base from V and 4 bases from J, with 14 bases between. The sequence was obtained from a man aged 40-49 years in good health and CMV-seropositive. Sample: PBMCs. The rearrangement uses TRBV5-4 and TRBJ1-1; D gene uncertain. The CDR3 nucleotides are TGTGCCAGCAGCTTGACGTCGGGAGGGAGCACTGAAGCTTTCTTT. Amino acid sequence: CASSLTSGGSTEAFF.